The clone carrying this TCR beta chain was counted only a few times. These data come from a study of OX40 agonist ivuxolimab in advanced cancers. Patients with a history of autoimmune disease or on systemic immunosuppression were excluded. Some clones are missing from TCRdb's copy, which holds only in-frame ones; the method was immunoSEQ multiplex PCR. The data show approximately 46,000 clones, 80% seen once. The CDR3 runs 15 residues. Trimming at V came to 5 bases and at J to 5 bases, leaving 12 bases not matched to a gene. Germline CDR1 is MNHEY and CDR2 is SVGAGI. This specimen was CD4+ or CD8+ T cells sorted from blood, taken in a trial of the OX40 agonist ivuxolimab. This clonotype was sampled from an adult with an advanced solid tumor such as melanoma, head and neck, liver or kidney cancer. The V gene is TRBV6-5, the J gene TRBJ2-7; TRBD2 aligns across 7 bases. CDR3 residues: CASSPLAGAENEQYF. The CDR3 nucleotides are TGTGCCAGCAGTCCCCTTGCGGGAGCGGAAAACGAGCAGTACTTC.